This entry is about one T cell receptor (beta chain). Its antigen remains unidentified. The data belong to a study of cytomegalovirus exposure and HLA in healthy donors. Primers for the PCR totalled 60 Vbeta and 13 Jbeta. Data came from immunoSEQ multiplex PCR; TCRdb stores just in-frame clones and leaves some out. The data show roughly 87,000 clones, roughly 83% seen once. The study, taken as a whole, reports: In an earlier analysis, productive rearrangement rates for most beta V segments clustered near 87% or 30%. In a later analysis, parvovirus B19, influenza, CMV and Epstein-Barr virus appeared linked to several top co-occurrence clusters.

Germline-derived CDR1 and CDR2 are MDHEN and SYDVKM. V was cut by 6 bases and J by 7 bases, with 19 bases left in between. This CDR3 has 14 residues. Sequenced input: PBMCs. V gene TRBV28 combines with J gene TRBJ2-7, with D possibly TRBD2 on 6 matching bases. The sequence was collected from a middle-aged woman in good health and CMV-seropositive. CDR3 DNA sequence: TGTGCCAGCAGCCTAACAACTAGCTTGGGGGAGCAGTACTTC. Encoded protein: CASSLTTSLGEQYF. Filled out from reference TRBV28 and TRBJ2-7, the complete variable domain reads DVKVTQSSRYLVKRTGEKVFLECVQDMDHENMFWYRQDPGLGLRLIYFSYDVKMKEKGDIPEGYSVSREKKERFSLILESASTNQTSMYLCASSLTTSLGEQYFGPGTRLTVT.